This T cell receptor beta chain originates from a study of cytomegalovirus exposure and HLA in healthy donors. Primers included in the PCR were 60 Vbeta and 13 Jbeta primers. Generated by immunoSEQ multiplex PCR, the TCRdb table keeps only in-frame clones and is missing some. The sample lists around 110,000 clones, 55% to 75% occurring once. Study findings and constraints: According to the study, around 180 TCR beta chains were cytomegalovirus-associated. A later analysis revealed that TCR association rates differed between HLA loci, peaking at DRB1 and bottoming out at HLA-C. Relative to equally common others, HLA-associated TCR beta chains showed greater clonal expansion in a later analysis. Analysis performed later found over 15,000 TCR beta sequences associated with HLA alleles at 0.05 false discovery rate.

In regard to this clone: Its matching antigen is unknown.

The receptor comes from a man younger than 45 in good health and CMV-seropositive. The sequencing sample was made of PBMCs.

CDR3 sequence reads: CASTTSGGTGFDEQFF. In DNA form, the CDR3 reads TGTGCCAGCACAACTAGCGGGGGGACAGGTTTCGATGAGCAGTTCTTC. The rearrangement joins TRBV9 to TRBJ2-1; 12 nucleotides line up with TRBD2. Germline trimming cut 6 bases from V and 8 bases from J; bases unmatched to any gene: 12. The CDR3 runs 16 residues. Germline V gene data show CDR1 as SGDLS and CDR2 as YYNGEE. Full variable domain (missing parts from reference TRBV9 and TRBJ2-1): DSGVTQTPKHLITATGQRVTLRCSPRSGDLSVYWYQQSLDQGLQFLIQYYNGEERAKGNILERFSAQQFPDLHSELNLSSLELGDSALYFCASTTSGGTGFDEQFFGPGTRLTVL.